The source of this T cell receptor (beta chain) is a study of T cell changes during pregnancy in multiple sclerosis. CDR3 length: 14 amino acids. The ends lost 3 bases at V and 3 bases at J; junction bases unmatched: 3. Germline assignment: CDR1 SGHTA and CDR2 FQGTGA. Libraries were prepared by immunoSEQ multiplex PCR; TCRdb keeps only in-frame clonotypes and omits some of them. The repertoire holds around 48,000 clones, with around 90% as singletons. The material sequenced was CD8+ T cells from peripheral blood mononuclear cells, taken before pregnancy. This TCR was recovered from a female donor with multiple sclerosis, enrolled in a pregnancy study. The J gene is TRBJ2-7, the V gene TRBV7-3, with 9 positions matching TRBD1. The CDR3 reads CASSLDRGGYEQYF. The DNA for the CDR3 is TGTGCCAGCAGCTTGGACAGGGGTGGCTACGAGCAGTACTTC.